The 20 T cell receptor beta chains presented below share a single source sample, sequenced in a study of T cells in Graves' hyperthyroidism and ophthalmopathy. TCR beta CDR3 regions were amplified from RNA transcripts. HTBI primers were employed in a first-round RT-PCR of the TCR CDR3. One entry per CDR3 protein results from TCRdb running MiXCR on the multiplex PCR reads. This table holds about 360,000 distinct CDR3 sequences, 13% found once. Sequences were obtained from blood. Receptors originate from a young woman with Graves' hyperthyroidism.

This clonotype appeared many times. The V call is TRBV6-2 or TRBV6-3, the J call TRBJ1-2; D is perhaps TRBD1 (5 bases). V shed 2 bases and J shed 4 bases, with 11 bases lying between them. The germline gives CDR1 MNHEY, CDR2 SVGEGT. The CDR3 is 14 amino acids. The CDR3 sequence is CASSYAGRTYGYTF. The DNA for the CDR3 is TGTGCCAGCAGTTACGCGGGACGGACCTATGGCTACACCTTC.

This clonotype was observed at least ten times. The CDR3 nucleotides are TGTGCCAGCAGTTACGGTTCGACTGGTTACCCCAATGAAAAACTGTTTTTT. It yields the protein CASSYGSTGYPNEKLFF. This sequence joins TRBV6-5 and TRBJ1-4; D unresolved. V lost 2 bases and J lost 5, with 18 bases in between. The CDR3 spans 17 residues. Germline lookup yields CDR1 MNHEY and CDR2 SVGAGI.

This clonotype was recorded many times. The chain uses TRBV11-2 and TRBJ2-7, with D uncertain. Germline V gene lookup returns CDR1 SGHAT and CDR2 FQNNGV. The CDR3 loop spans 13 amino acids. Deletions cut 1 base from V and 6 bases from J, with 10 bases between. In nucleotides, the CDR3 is TGTGCCAGCAGCTTAGTCAAGATTAGCGAGCAGTACTTC. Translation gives CASSLVKISEQYF.

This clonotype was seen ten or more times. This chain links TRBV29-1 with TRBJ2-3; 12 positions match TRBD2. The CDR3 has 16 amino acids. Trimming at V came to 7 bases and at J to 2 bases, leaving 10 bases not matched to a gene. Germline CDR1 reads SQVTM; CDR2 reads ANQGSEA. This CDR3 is CSAAARTSGATDTQYF. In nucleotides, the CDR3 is TGCAGCGCAGCGGCTCGGACTAGCGGGGCCACAGATACGCAGTATTTT.

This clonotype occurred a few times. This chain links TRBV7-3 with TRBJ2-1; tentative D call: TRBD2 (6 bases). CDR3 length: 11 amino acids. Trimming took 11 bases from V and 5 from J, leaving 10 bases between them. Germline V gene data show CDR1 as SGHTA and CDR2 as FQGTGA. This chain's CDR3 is CASGENNEQFF. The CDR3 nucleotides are TGTGCCTCGGGAGAGAACAATGAGCAGTTCTTC.

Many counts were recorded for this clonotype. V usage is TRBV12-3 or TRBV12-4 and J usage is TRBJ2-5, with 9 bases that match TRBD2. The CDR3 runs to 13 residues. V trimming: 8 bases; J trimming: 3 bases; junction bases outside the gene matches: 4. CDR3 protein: CASVTSGEETQYF. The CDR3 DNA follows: TGTGCCAGCGTGACTAGCGGCGAAGAGACCCAGTACTTC.

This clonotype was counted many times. CDR3 nucleotides: TGTGCCATCAGTGAGTCGTCCGGGACAGATACGCAGTATTTT. It encodes CAISESSGTDTQYF. The rearrangement joins TRBV10-3 to TRBJ2-3; D not certain. Trimming removed 0 bases from V and 3 bases from J, with 7 bases in between. CDR3 length equals 14 residues. The germline gives CDR1 ENHRY, CDR2 SYGVKD.

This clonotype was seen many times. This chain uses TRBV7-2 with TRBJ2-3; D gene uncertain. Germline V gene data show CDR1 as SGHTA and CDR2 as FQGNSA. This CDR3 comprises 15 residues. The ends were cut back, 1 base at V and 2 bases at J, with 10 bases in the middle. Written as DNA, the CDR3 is TGTGCCAGCAGCTTAGAGATAGGGTCCACAGATACGCAGTATTTT. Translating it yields CASSLEIGSTDTQYF.

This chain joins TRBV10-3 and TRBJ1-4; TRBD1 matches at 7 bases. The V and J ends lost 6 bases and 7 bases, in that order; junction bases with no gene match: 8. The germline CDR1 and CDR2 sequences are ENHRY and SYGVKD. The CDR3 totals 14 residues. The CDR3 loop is CAISGGRGSEKLFF. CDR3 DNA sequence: TGTGCCATCAGCGGGGGCAGGGGGAGTGAAAAACTGTTTTTT.

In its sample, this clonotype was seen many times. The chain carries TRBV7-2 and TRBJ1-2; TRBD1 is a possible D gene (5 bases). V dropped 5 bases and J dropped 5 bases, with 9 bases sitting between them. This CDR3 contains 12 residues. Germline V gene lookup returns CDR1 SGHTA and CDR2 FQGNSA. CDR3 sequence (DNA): TGTGCCAGCAGCATGACAGATTATGGCTACACCTTC. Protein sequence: CASSMTDYGYTF.

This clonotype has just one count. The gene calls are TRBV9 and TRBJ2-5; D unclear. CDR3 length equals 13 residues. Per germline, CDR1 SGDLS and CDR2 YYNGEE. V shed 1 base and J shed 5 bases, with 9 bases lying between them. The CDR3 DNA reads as TGTGCCAGCAGCGTAAGGAATTCGGAGACCCAGTACTTC. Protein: CASSVRNSETQYF.

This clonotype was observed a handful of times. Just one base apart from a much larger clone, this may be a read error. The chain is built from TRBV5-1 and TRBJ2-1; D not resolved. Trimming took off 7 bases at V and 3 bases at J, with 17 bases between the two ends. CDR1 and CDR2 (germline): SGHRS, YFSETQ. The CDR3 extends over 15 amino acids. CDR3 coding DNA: TGCGCCAGCTTCGAGACGGCAGATAACTACAATGAGCAGTTCTTC. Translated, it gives CASFETADNYNEQFF.

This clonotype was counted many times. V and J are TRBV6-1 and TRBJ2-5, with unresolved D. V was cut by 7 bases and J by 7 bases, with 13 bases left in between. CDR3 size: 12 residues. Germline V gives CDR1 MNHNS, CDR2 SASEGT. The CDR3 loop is CASNDLKWTQYF. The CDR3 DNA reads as TGTGCCAGCAACGACCTAAAGTGGACCCAGTACTTC.

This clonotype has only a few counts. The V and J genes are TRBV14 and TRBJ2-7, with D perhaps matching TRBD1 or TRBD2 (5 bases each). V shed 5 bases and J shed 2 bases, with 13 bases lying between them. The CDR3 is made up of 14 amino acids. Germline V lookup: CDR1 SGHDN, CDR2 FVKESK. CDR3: CASSSRDATYEQYF. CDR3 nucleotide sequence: TGTGCCAGCAGCTCCCGGGACGCCACCTACGAGCAGTACTTC.

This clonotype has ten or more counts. CDR3 sequence reads: CASSSTGGNTEAFF. CDR3 in DNA: TGCGCCAGCAGCTCGACAGGGGGCAACACTGAAGCTTTCTTT. The chain recombines TRBV5-1 with TRBJ1-1, with 10 bases identical to TRBD1. The CDR3 runs 14 residues. Losses at the gene ends were 3 bases for V and 2 bases for J; bases not matched to a gene: 1. Germline assignment: CDR1 SGHRS and CDR2 YFSETQ.

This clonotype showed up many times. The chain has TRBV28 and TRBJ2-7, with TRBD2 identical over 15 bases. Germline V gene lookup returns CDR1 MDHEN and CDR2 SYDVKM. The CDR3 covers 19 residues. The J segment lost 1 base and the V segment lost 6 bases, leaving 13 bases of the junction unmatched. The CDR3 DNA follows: TGTGCCAGCAGCCGCCCGGGACTAGCGGGAGGAGCCAATTCCTACGAGCAGTACTTC. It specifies CASSRPGLAGGANSYEQYF.

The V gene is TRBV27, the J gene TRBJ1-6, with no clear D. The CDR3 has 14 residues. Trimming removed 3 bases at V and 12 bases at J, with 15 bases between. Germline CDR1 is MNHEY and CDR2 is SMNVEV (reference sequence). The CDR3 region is CASSLGLTRGPLHF. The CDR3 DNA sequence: TGTGCCAGCAGTTTGGGCCTAACCCGGGGACCCCTCCACTTT.

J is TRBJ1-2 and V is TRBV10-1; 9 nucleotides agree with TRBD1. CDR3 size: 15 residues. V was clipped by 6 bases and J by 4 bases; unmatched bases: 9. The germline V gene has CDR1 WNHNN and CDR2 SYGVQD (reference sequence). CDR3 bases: TGCGCCAGCAGCTTGGACAGGGGTCCTTTCTATGGCTACACCTTC. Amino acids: CASSLDRGPFYGYTF.

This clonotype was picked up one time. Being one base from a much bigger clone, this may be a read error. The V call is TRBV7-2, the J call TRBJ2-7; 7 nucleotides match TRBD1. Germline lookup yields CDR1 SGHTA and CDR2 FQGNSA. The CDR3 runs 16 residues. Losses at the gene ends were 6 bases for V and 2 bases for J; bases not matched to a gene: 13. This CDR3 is CASSYSPGQVAYEQYF. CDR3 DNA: TGTGCCAGCAGTTACTCACCTGGACAGGTAGCCTACGAGCAGTACTTC.

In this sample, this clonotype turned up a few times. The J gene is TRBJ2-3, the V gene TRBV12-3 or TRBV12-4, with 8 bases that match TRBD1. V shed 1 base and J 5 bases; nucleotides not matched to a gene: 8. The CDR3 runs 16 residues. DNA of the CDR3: TGTGCCAGCAGTTTAGGGTCAGGGGGCTATCTAGATACGCAGTATTTT. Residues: CASSLGSGGYLDTQYF.